Shown below are 2 T cell receptor beta chains from a single sample sequenced in a study of blood T cell repertoires in COVID-19. The table came from immunoSEQ multiplex PCR; TCRdb's copy has only in-frame clones and leaves some out. The sample carries fewer than 60,000 clones, almost 85% recorded once. The sample consisted of peripheral blood. These receptors all come from a man aged 55-75 years with acute or convalescent COVID-19.

The V gene is TRBV29-1, the J gene TRBJ2-1; D remains ambiguous. The CDR3 runs 11 residues. The V gene lost 0 bases and the J gene lost 15 bases, with 12 bases spanning the gap. Germline V gives CDR1 SQVTM, CDR2 ANQGSEA. The CDR3 sequence: CSVEDMAIRFF. CDR3 DNA sequence: TGCAGCGTTGAAGATATGGCCATCCGGTTCTTC.

V usage is TRBV7-9 and J usage is TRBJ2-1, with TRBD2 identical over 7 bases. V shed 2 bases and J 8 bases; nucleotides not matched to a gene: 3. CDR1 and CDR2 (germline): SEHNR, FQNEAQ (reference sequence). This CDR3 comprises 13 residues. The CDR3 sequence: CASSLNREDEQFF. CDR3 sequence (DNA): TGTGCCAGCAGCTTAAATCGGGAGGATGAGCAGTTCTTC.